This T cell receptor (beta chain) is from a study of blood T cells in healthy people across ages. This clonotype was counted ten times or more. PCR was performed a second time for 7 to 11 cycles using a sample-barcoded 5' primer and a J-beta primer mix. TCRdb independently ran MiXCR on the 5' RACE reads; one entry per CDR3 protein. The sample consists of about 680,000 distinct CDR3 sequences, about 52% of them appearing once. V was shortened by 1 base and J by 4 bases, with 11 bases between the two germline ends. The CDR3 is 14 residues long. From germline, CDR1 is SGHRS and CDR2 YFSETQ. V gene TRBV5-1 combines with J gene TRBJ1-2; tentative D call: TRBD1 (5 bases). The TCR originated in a woman aged 60-75 years in good health. The specimen was blood. The CDR3 spells CASSLRGGTYGYTF. The CDR3 DNA is TGCGCCAGCAGCTTGCGGGGCGGGACCTATGGCTACACCTTC.